This T cell receptor (beta chain) was recovered during a study of PD-1 blockade in classical Hodgkin lymphoma (TCRdb year 2020). For the study in its entirety: Nivolumab dosing was 3 mg/kg intravenously every 2 weeks, continuing until either disease progression or unacceptable toxicity. To define a peripheral blood immune signature of response to PD-1 blockade in classical Hodgkin lymphoma, the study combined TCR beta sequencing with CyTOF.

CDR1 MDHEN and CDR2 SYDVKM are derived from the germline V gene. Its CDR3 holds 14 amino acids, cysteine through phenylalanine. Only the CDR3 part of the read is kept: 42 bases, read in frame from the first base. V loses 10 bases of germline sequence and J loses 6 bases, and the interval between the two ends is 18 bases. According to the study, the label for this sample's time point signals: cycle 1 day 1 (C1D1), immediately before nivolumab initiation. Every trial patient had relapsed following autologous stem cell transplantation, and prior brentuximab vedotin exposure was what differed among cohorts A, B and C. A total of more than 55 patients with relapsed/refractory classical Hodgkin lymphoma made up the trial cohort, and each patient's best overall response was complete response, partial response or progressive disease. Trial patients were treated with single-agent nivolumab in the multi-cohort phase II CheckMate 205 trial. An independent review committee assessed best overall response by applying the 2007 International Working Group response criteria. Trial PBMCs were collected immediately before nivolumab initiation (C1D1) and during therapy at cycle 2 day 1 and cycle 4 day 1. Peripheral blood was collected in 8 mL Vacutainer Cell Preparation Tubes, from which PBMCs were isolated by centrifugation and then cryopreserved.

The Qiagen DNeasy kit was used to extract genomic DNA both from unsorted PBMCs and from the negatively selected CD4+ and CD8+ fractions. Using primers that anneal to V and J segments, immunoSEQ multiplex PCR amplified the TCR beta CDR3 regions. A synthetic immune receptor repertoire was used to minimize amplification bias, and remaining bias was computationally removed after sequencing. The study's processing was this. Custom Python scripts were used to quantify repertoire diversity as the Shannon entropy index. The unsorted, CD4+ and CD8+ repertoires were each analyzed separately, with the exception of combined analyses, where CD4+ and CD8+ sequences were merged in silico. A clone was considered expanded if an increase in frequency of at least 2-fold after treatment relative to C1D1 was found, and a pseudocount of 0.5 was applied to clones undetected at baseline. Clones with 0 or 1 copy at C1D1 were classified as singleton clones, and clones with 2 or more copies were classified as non-singleton clones. Clones expanded in unsorted samples were assigned a CD4+, CD8+ or unknown annotation through matching of protein sequences in sorted samples from the same patient. Wilcoxon tests on paired samples were used to test diversity changes from C1D1 to C4D1. The clones in this table, taken by TCRdb from immuneACCESS, are in-frame only. Not every clone is retained; where verified, under half of the shortfall comes from an unresolved V gene, and the cause of the rest is unknown. That table gives V, J and clone size, and the DNA gave D and trimming. Present in this sample are approximately 89,000 clones, approximately 88% of which were seen just once. The ten largest account for 10% to 15% of the sample.

Remarks on this clone: Its antigen is unknown. No qualities accompany the bases; no much larger clone lies one base away.

Results the study describes overall, beyond this receptor: Trial patients achieving complete response had baseline diversity similar to newly diagnosed patients, whereas partial responders and progressors had significantly lower diversity. Newly diagnosed patients were reported to have lower baseline TCR diversity than healthy donors, and relapsed/refractory patients were reported to have lower baseline TCR diversity still. A significant rise by C4D1 was seen in CD4+ but not CD8+ TCR diversity (p=0.0027 vs p=0.16), with the rise being most apparent in complete responders (p=0.02). The study was restricted to a single clinical trial cohort, and the causes of repertoire differences, possibly disease activity or prior therapy, were left undefined. Lower diversity was seen in patients whose nivolumab began less than 1 year after ASCT, and these patients were left out of later analyses so that immune reconstitution would not confound the results.

The receptor comes from a human donor with classical Hodgkin lymphoma. The chain links TRBV28 with TRBJ2-2; no confident D gene assignment can be made. The sequenced sample was peripheral blood mononuclear cells (PBMCs), obtained at baseline. CDR3 sequence: CAIGPPHPSGELFF. The sequenced DNA is TGTGCCATAGGGCCGCCCCACCCCTCCGGGGAGCTGTTTTTT.